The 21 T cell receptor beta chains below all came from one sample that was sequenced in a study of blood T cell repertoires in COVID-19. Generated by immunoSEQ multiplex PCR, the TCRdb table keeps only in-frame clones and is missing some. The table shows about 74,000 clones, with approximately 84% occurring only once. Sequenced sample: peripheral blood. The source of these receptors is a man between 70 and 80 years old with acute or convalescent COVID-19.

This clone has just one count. The DNA of the CDR3 is TGTGCCAGCAGTCCCGCGGGCCGGCGTTCTGGAAACACCATATATTTT. This codes for CASSPAGRRSGNTIYF. The V and J genes are TRBV28 and TRBJ1-3; D is uncertain. Trimming removed 5 bases from V and 1 base from J, with 15 bases in between. The CDR3 is 16 residues long. Per the germline V gene, CDR1 is MDHEN and CDR2 is SYDVKM.

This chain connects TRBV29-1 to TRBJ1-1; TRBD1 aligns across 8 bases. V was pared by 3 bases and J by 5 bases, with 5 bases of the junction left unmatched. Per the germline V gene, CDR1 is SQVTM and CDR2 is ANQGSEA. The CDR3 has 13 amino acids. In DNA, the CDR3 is TGCAGCGTTGATAACAGGGGGGGTACTGAAGCTTTCTTT. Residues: CSVDNRGGTEAFF.

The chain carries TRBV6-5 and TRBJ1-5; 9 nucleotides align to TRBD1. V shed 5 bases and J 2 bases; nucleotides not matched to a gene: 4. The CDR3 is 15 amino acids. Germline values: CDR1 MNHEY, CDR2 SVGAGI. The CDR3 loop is CASSNRGLGNQPQHF. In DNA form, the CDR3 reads TGTGCCAGCAGTAACAGGGGGCTTGGCAATCAGCCCCAGCATTTT.

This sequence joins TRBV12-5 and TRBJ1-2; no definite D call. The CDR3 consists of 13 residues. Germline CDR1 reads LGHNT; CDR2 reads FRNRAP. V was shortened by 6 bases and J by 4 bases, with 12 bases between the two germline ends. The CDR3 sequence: CASGVDIRYGYTF. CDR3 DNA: TGTGCTAGTGGGGTAGACATTCGCTATGGCTACACCTTC.

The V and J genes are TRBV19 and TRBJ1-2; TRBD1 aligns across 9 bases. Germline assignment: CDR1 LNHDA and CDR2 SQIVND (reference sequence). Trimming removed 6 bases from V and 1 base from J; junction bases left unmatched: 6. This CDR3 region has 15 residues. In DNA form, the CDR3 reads TGTGCCAGTAGAAGGGACAGGGAAGGTAACTATGGCTACACCTTC. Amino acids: CASRRDREGNYGYTF.

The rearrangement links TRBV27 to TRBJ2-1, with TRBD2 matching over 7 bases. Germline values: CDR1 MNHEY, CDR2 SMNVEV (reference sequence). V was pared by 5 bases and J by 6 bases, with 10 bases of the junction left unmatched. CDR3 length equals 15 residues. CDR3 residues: CASSPSAGSFNEQFF. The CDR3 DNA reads TGTGCCAGCAGTCCCTCAGCGGGAAGTTTCAATGAGCAGTTCTTC.

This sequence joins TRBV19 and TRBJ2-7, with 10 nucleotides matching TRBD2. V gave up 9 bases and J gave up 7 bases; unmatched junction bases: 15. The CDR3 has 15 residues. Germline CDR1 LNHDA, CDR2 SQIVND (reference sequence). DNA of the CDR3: TGTGCCAGCAGCTTGGGACTAGCGTTCCGAGTTGAGCAGTACTTC. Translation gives CASSLGLAFRVEQYF.

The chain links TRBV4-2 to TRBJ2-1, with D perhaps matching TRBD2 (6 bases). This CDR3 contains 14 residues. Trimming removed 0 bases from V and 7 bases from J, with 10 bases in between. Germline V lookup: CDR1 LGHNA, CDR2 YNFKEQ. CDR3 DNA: TGTGCCAGCAGCCAAGATCCGGGGACTAATGAGCAGTTCTTC. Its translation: CASSQDPGTNEQFF.

DNA of the CDR3: TGTGCCAGCAGGCGGACCTTCGGAGGGGATCAGCCCCAGCATTTT. Its protein is CASRRTFGGDQPQHF. The chain carries TRBV7-2 and TRBJ1-5; D is perhaps TRBD1 (5 bases). Trimming took off 6 bases at V and 5 bases at J, with 17 bases between the two ends. Germline CDR1 reads SGHTA; CDR2 reads FQGNSA. The CDR3 runs 15 residues. Full variable domain (rest looked up from reference TRBV7-2 and TRBJ1-5): GAGVSQSPSNKVTEKGKDVELRCDPISGHTALYWYRQSLGQGLEFLIYFQGNSAPDKSGLPSDRFSAERTGGSVSTLTIQRTQQEDSAVYLCASRRTFGGDQPQHFGDGTRLSIL.

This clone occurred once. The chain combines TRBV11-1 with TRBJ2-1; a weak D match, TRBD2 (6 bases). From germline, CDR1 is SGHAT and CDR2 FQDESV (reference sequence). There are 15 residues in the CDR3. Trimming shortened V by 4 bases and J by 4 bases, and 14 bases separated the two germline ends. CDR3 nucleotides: TGTGCCAGCAGCTCCTTGCGGGACTCTTACAATGAGCAGTTCTTC. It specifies CASSSLRDSYNEQFF.

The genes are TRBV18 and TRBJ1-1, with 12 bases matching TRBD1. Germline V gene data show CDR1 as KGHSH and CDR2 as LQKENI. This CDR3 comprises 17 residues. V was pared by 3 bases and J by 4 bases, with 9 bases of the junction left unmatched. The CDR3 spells CASSPGQGATRITEAFF. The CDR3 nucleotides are TGTGCCAGCTCACCGGGACAGGGGGCGACGAGGATCACTGAAGCTTTCTTT.

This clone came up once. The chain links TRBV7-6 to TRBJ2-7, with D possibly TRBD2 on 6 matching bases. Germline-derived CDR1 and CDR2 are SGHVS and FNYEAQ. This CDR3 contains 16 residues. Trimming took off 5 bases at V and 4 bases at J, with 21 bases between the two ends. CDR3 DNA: TGTGCCAGCAGCACCACCTGGGGGGACTTGATATACGAGCAGTACTTC. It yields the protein CASSTTWGDLIYEQYF.

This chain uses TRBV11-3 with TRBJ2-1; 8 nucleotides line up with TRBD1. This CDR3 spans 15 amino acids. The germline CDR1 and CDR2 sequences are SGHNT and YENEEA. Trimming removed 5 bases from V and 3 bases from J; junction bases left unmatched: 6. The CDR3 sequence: CASSPGQGGYNEQFF. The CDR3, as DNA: TGTGCCAGCAGCCCCGGACAGGGAGGCTACAATGAGCAGTTCTTC.

The CDR3 DNA reads TGTGCTAGTGCCGTGGGACAGTGGATGAACACTGAAGCTTTCTTT. Translation gives CASAVGQWMNTEAFF. The rearrangement joins TRBV12-5 to TRBJ1-1, with TRBD1 identical over 7 bases. CDR3 size: 15 residues. Germline values: CDR1 LGHNT, CDR2 FRNRAP. V dropped 7 bases and J dropped 0; count of bases not matched to a gene: 8.

Written as DNA, the CDR3 is TGCGCCAGCAGCCCCGATGCCGACAGGGGCTATGGCTACACCTTC. It is translated as CASSPDADRGYGYTF. The rearrangement uses TRBV5-1 and TRBJ1-2; 8 bases line up with TRBD1. This CDR3 is 15 amino acids long. Trimming removed 4 bases from V and 4 bases from J; junction bases left unmatched: 9. From germline, CDR1 is SGHRS and CDR2 YFSETQ.

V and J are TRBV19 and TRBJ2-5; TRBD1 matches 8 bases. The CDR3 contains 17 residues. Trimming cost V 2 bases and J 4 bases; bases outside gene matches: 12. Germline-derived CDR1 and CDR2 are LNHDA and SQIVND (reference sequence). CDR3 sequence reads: CASSISRTGRRGETQYF. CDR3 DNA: TGTGCCAGTAGTATAAGTAGGACAGGGAGGAGGGGAGAGACCCAGTACTTC. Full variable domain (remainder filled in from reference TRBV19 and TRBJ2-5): DGGITQSPKYLFRKEGQNVTLSCEQNLNHDAMYWYRQDPGQGLRLIYYSQIVNDFQKGDIAEGYSVSREKKESFPLTVTSAQKNPTAFYLCASSISRTGRRGETQYFGPGTRLLVL.

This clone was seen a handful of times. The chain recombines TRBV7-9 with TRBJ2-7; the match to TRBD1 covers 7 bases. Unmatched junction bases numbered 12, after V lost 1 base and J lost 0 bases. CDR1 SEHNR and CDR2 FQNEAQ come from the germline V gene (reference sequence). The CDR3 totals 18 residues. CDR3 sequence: CASSLGRVRQGDSYEQYF. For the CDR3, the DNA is TGTGCCAGCAGCTTAGGACGCGTTCGGCAGGGGGACTCCTACGAGCAGTACTTC.

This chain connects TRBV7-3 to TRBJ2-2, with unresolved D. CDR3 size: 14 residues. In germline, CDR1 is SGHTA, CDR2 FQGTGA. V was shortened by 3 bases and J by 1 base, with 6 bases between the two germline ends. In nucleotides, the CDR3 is TGTGCCAGCAGCTTGGGCCAGAACACCGGGGAGCTGTTTTTT. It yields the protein CASSLGQNTGELFF.

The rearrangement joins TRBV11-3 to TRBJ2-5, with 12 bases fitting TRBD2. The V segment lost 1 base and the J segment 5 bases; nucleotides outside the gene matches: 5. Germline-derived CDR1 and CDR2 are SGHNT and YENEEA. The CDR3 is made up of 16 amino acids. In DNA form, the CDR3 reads TGTGCCAGCAGCTTAGGGTTGGGACTAGCGGGCGAGACCCAGTACTTC. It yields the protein CASSLGLGLAGETQYF.

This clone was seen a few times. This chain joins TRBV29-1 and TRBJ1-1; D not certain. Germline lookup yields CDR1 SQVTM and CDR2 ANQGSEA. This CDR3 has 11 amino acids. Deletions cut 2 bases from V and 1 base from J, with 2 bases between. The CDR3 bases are TGCAGCGTTGAACGGAACACTGAAGCTTTCTTT. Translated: CSVERNTEAFF. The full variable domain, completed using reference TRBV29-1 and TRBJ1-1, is SAVISQKPSRDICQRGTSLTIQCQVDSQVTMMFWYRQQPGQSLTLIATANQGSEATYESGFVIDKFPISRPNLTFSTLTVSNMSPEDSSIYLCSVERNTEAFFGQGTRLTVV.

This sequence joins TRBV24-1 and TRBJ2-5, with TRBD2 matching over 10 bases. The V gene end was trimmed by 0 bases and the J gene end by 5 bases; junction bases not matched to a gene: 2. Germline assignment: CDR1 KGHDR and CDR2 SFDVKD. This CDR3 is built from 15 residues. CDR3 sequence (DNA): TGTGCCACCAGTGATTTGGGAGCGGGGGGGGAGACCCAGTACTTC. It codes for CATSDLGAGGETQYF.